Shown below are 29 T cell receptor beta chains from a single sample sequenced in a study of cytomegalovirus exposure and HLA in healthy donors. A multiplex PCR was run with 60 Vbeta primers and 13 Jbeta primers. The table came from immunoSEQ multiplex PCR; TCRdb's copy has only in-frame clones and leaves some out. The sample carries over 55,000 clones, roughly nine tenths recorded once. Sequenced sample: PBMCs. These receptors originate from a woman aged 25 to 45 in good health and CMV-seropositive.

The genes are TRBV6-6 and TRBJ2-7, with 8 bases that match TRBD1. The germline gives CDR1 MNHNY, CDR2 SVGAGI (reference sequence). This CDR3 contains 15 residues. V dropped 4 bases and J dropped 7; count of bases not matched to a gene: 12. As DNA, the CDR3 is TGTGCCAGCAGTTTACCCGGGACAGGAGTGAAGGAGCAGTACTTC. Amino acids: CASSLPGTGVKEQYF.

The chain employs TRBV4-1 and TRBJ2-5; 11 bases map to TRBD2. The CDR3 consists of 16 residues. Germline-derived CDR1 and CDR2 are MGHRA and YSYEKL. V lost 4 bases to trimming and J lost 5 bases; unmatched junction nucleotides: 9. In DNA, the CDR3 is TGCGCCAGCAGCCGGCCGGGACTAGCGGCCGGGGAGACCCAGTACTTC. It specifies CASSRPGLAAGETQYF.

This clone occurred once. The chain links TRBV9 to TRBJ2-5; the match to TRBD2 covers 13 bases. V shed 4 bases, J shed 4 bases, and the junction held 4 bases outside the gene matches. CDR1 is SGDLS, CDR2 YYNGEE, per germline. The CDR3 length is 15 residues. The CDR3 sequence: CASSSTSGRVETQYF. CDR3 coding DNA: TGTGCCAGCAGCTCTACTAGCGGGAGGGTAGAGACCCAGTACTTC.

V usage is TRBV27 and J usage is TRBJ2-5; D is perhaps TRBD2 (6 bases). V lost 9 bases to trimming and J lost 11 bases, with 31 bases between them. This CDR3 has 16 residues. CDR1 is MNHEY, CDR2 SMNVEV, per germline (reference sequence). This chain's CDR3 is CARTPRAGNPLGEQYF. CDR3 DNA: TGTGCCAGGACTCCCAGGGCGGGAAACCCCTTAGGGGAGCAGTACTTC.

In this sample, this clone turned up once. In nucleotides, the CDR3 is TGTGCCAGCAGCTTGTGGAGAGAGTCTGAGTATTTT. Amino acids: CASSLWRESEYF. The rearrangement links TRBV7-2 to TRBJ2-3, with D hard to call. Germline V gives CDR1 SGHTA, CDR2 FQGNSA. The CDR3 runs 12 residues. V gave up 3 bases and J gave up 13 bases, with 14 bases separating them.

This chain joins TRBV27 and TRBJ1-2, with 8 bases lining up with TRBD1. From germline, CDR1 is MNHEY and CDR2 SMNVEV (reference sequence). The J segment lost 4 bases and the V segment lost 6 bases, leaving 4 bases of the junction unmatched. This CDR3 comprises 13 residues. CDR3 sequence (DNA): TGTGCCAGCAGCCTCGACAGGGGCTATGGCTACACCTTC. Protein: CASSLDRGYGYTF.

The chain employs TRBV6-1 and TRBJ2-1; possibly TRBD2 for D (6 bases). Per germline, CDR1 MNHNS and CDR2 SASEGT. V lost 1 base and J lost 2, with 21 bases in between. The CDR3 covers 19 residues. The CDR3 here is CASSEDPPWEVSTYNEQFF. The CDR3, as DNA: TGTGCCAGCAGTGAAGACCCCCCTTGGGAGGTCTCAACCTACAATGAGCAGTTCTTC.

This clone appeared a single time. The chain employs TRBV28 and TRBJ2-2; 10 bases line up with TRBD1. This CDR3 spans 17 amino acids. Germline CDR1 is MDHEN and CDR2 is SYDVKM. V lost 4 bases and J lost 7; bases outside the gene matches: 12. CDR3 residues: CASSSLPDRGGIGELFF. In nucleotides, the CDR3 is TGTGCCAGCAGTTCATTACCGGACAGGGGGGGAATCGGGGAGCTGTTTTTT. The variable domain in full, with the rest retrieved from reference TRBV28 and TRBJ2-2, is DVKVTQSSRYLVKRTGEKVFLECVQDMDHENMFWYRQDPGLGLRLIYFSYDVKMKEKGDIPEGYSVSREKKERFSLILESASTNQTSMYLCASSSLPDRGGIGELFFGEGSRLTVL.

The V and J genes are TRBV18 and TRBJ2-1, with TRBD2 matching 12 bases. CDR3 length: 20 amino acids. The junction had 16 bases not matched to a gene; V was cut back by 6 bases and J by 1 base. The germline gives CDR1 KGHSH, CDR2 LQKENI. The CDR3 DNA reads as TGTGCCAGCTCCCACGGCGCTAGCGGGAGGGCCATATCATCCTACAATGAGCAGTTCTTC. It codes for CASSHGASGRAISSYNEQFF.

The chain carries TRBV6-1 and TRBJ2-5; TRBD2 is a possible D gene (6 bases). The assigned J gene may be wrong: the sequence end matches TRBJ2-7 better. The CDR3 loop spans 12 amino acids. Germline CDR1 is MNHNS and CDR2 is SASEGT. The CDR3 DNA is TGTGCCGCCGGTAGCGGCACCTACGAGCAGTACTTC. Protein: CAAGSGTYEQYF.

The chain recombines TRBV27 with TRBJ2-7; D is possibly TRBD1 (6 bases). V was trimmed by 3 bases and J by 2 bases, leaving 11 bases between them. From germline, CDR1 is MNHEY and CDR2 SMNVEV (reference sequence). The CDR3 spans 14 residues. For the CDR3, the DNA is TGTGCCAGCAGTTTTGGGGGCCTACCCTACGAGCAGTACTTC. It translates to CASSFGGLPYEQYF.

V and J are TRBV9 and TRBJ2-7; possible D gene TRBD2, 5 bases. This CDR3 contains 14 residues. CDR1 is SGDLS, CDR2 YYNGEE, per germline. Trimming pared 7 bases from V and 2 bases from J, leaving 16 bases between. The CDR3 region has the DNA TGTGCCAGCTCGCCCGGAGGTGGCCCCTACGAGCAGTACTTC. Translating it yields CASSPGGGPYEQYF.

The rearrangement joins TRBV9 to TRBJ2-2; no firm D call. There are 13 residues in the CDR3. V was clipped by 7 bases and J by 7 bases, with 14 bases between them. Germline values: CDR1 SGDLS, CDR2 YYNGEE. CDR3 amino acids: CASYGRSDGELFF. CDR3 nucleotides: TGTGCCAGCTACGGAAGGAGTGACGGGGAGCTGTTTTTT.

V usage is TRBV25-1 and J usage is TRBJ2-1, with 11 bases that match TRBD1. V lost 6 bases and J lost 6; bases outside the gene matches: 10. Germline V gene data show CDR1 as MGHDK and CDR2 as SYGVNS. The CDR3 runs 16 residues. The CDR3 DNA reads as TGTGCCAGCAGCCCCTCGGACAGGGGGCAAGGCAATGAGCAGTTCTTC. Translation gives CASSPSDRGQGNEQFF.

V and J are TRBV5-1 and TRBJ1-1; TRBD1 is a possible D gene (5 bases). The V end lost 0 bases, the J end lost 1 base, and 13 bases lay between the germline ends. The germline gives CDR1 SGHRS, CDR2 YFSETQ. CDR3 length: 16 residues. The CDR3 DNA reads TGCGCCAGCAGCTTGGCCCGGGGGGACGGGAACACTGAAGCTTTCTTT. The encoded protein is CASSLARGDGNTEAFF.

The V gene is TRBV28, the J gene TRBJ2-1; 8 bases agree with TRBD1. The CDR3 contains 16 residues. CDR1 MDHEN and CDR2 SYDVKM come from the germline V gene. The V segment lost 6 bases and the J segment 6 bases; nucleotides outside the gene matches: 13. The CDR3 bases are TGTGCCAGCAGGACCTCCGGACAGGGAGTGACCAATGAGCAGTTCTTC. Its translation is CASRTSGQGVTNEQFF.

The CDR3 DNA follows: TGTGCCAGTAGTATAGTCCAGGGTGGTGGCGGCAATCAGCCCCAGCATTTT. It specifies CASSIVQGGGGNQPQHF. The chain is built from TRBV19 and TRBJ1-5, with D possibly being TRBD1 (5 bases). Trimming stripped 1 base from V and 2 bases from J, with 15 bases between. This CDR3 is built from 17 residues. Germline V gene lookup returns CDR1 LNHDA and CDR2 SQIVND (reference sequence). The entire variable domain, with the rest obtained from reference TRBV19 and TRBJ1-5, is as follows: DGGITQSPKYLFRKEGQNVTLSCEQNLNHDAMYWYRQDPGQGLRLIYYSQIVNDFQKGDIAEGYSVSREKKESFPLTVTSAQKNPTAFYLCASSIVQGGGGNQPQHFGDGTRLSIL.

This clone was observed a few times. The rearrangement uses TRBV2 and TRBJ2-5; D possibly corresponds to TRBD1 (5 bases). The length of the CDR3 is 14 residues. CDR1 and CDR2 from the germline V gene are SNHLY and FYNNEI. Between the trimmed V and J ends, which lost 4 bases and 5 bases, there was a span of 14 bases. The CDR3 reads CASSGQTKAETQYF. The CDR3 DNA sequence: TGTGCCAGCAGTGGACAGACCAAGGCGGAGACCCAGTACTTC. Using reference TRBV2 and TRBJ2-5 for the parts outside the CDR3, the full variable domain is EPEVTQTPSHQVTQMGQEVILRCVPISNHLYFYWYRQILGQKVEFLVSFYNNEISEKSEIFDDQFSVERPDGSNFTLKIRSTKLEDSAMYFCASSGQTKAETQYFGPGTRLLVL.

This clone was recorded once. The CDR3 nucleotides read TGTGCCAGCAGTTCTCAGCGGGGTAAAGGTGTAACCTACGAGCAGTACTTC. Its protein is CASSSQRGKGVTYEQYF. V and J are TRBV28 and TRBJ2-7; 7 positions agree with TRBD2. The CDR3 runs 17 residues. With V trimmed by 4 bases and J by 2 bases, 14 bases remained unmatched. Germline V CDR1 and CDR2: MDHEN, SYDVKM.

The J gene is TRBJ1-1, the V gene TRBV4-1; weak D call: TRBD1 (6 bases). V dropped 5 bases and J dropped 7 bases, with 17 bases sitting between them. The CDR3 sequence is 14 residues long. The germline gives CDR1 MGHRA, CDR2 YSYEKL. DNA for the CDR3: TGCGCCAGCAGCTATGGGGCTAGGACAGTTGAAGCTTTCTTT. This encodes CASSYGARTVEAFF.

This clone appeared a single time. The chain has TRBV5-1 and TRBJ2-3; TRBD2 matches 11 bases. Trimming took 4 bases from V and 2 from J; bases not matched to a gene: 9. The germline V gene has CDR1 SGHRS and CDR2 YFSETQ. The CDR3 spans 17 residues. The CDR3 region is CASSPGTSGRHTDTQYF. CDR3 nucleotide sequence: TGCGCCAGCAGCCCAGGGACTAGCGGTCGACACACAGATACGCAGTATTTT.

The chain links TRBV4-1 to TRBJ2-7; TRBD1 might be the D (6 bases). The ends were cut back, 1 base at V and 3 bases at J, with 10 bases in the middle. The CDR3 consists of 14 residues. The germline gives CDR1 MGHRA, CDR2 YSYEKL. CDR3 protein: CASSQGTGYYEQYF. The CDR3, as DNA: TGCGCCAGCAGCCAAGGAACAGGGTACTACGAGCAGTACTTC.

The table lists this clone with a few counts. The V call is TRBV5-6, the J call TRBJ1-1; possible D gene TRBD1, 5 bases. Trimming stripped 3 bases from V and 5 bases from J, with 11 bases between. Germline V gene sequence: CDR1 SGHDT, CDR2 YYEEEE. The CDR3 is 13 amino acids. CDR3 residues: CASSSGGRTEAFF. The CDR3 bases are TGTGCCAGCAGCTCTGGGGGGAGAACTGAAGCTTTCTTT. Full variable domain (rest looked up from reference TRBV5-6 and TRBJ1-1): DAGVTQSPTHLIKTRGQQVTLRCSPKSGHDTVSWYQQALGQGPQFIFQYYEEEERQRGNFPDRFSGHQFPNYSSELNVNALLLGDSALYLCASSSGGRTEAFFGQGTRLTVV.

This clone was seen a few times. The rearrangement links TRBV29-1 to TRBJ2-1, with no clear D. CDR3 length: 16 amino acids. Trimming took 2 bases from V and 3 from J, leaving 17 bases between them. Germline CDR1 SQVTM, CDR2 ANQGSEA. The CDR3 here is CSVEIRANPLYNEQFF. CDR3 nucleotides: TGCAGCGTTGAAATACGAGCAAATCCCCTCTACAATGAGCAGTTCTTC.

The V call is TRBV29-1, the J call TRBJ1-1; a possible D gene is TRBD1 (5 bases). The length of the CDR3 is 11 residues. From germline, CDR1 is SQVTM and CDR2 ANQGSEA. Trimming took 7 bases from V and 11 from J, leaving 17 bases between them. DNA for the CDR3: TGCAGCGCCGCGAACCAGGGAGGCGCTTTCTTT. Protein product: CSAANQGGAFF.

The V and J genes are TRBV5-4 and TRBJ2-2; D is unclear. Per germline, CDR1 SGHNT and CDR2 YYREEE (reference sequence). V was trimmed by 3 bases and J by 3 bases, leaving 3 bases between them. This CDR3 comprises 12 residues. The CDR3 protein is CASSSDTGELFF. The CDR3 DNA is TGTGCCAGCAGCTCGGACACCGGGGAGCTGTTTTTT.

This rearrangement joins TRBV28 to TRBJ1-2, with TRBD1 identical over 9 bases. J lost 2 bases, V lost 5 bases, and 9 bases had no gene match. The CDR3 extends over 16 amino acids. Germline CDR1 and CDR2: MDHEN and SYDVKM. This CDR3 reads CASSTLVGQGNYGYTF. CDR3 DNA sequence: TGTGCCAGCAGTACCTTGGTCGGACAGGGGAACTATGGCTACACCTTC.

The chain has TRBV5-4 and TRBJ1-1; D gene ambiguous. The ends were cut back, 0 bases at V and 0 bases at J, with 9 bases in the middle. Germline CDR1 is SGHNT and CDR2 is YYREEE (reference sequence). The CDR3 is made up of 15 amino acids. The CDR3 sequence is CASSLDMGMNTEAFF. The CDR3 DNA sequence: TGTGCCAGCAGCTTGGATATGGGCATGAACACTGAAGCTTTCTTT.

The V and J genes are TRBV4-1 and TRBJ2-1; 14 bases match TRBD2. Germline V gives CDR1 MGHRA, CDR2 YSYEKL. This CDR3 has 14 amino acids. V lost 9 bases, J lost 7 bases, and 5 bases stayed unmatched. The chain's CDR3 is CASGGTSGRNEQFF. CDR3 coding DNA: TGCGCCAGTGGGGGGACTAGCGGGAGAAATGAGCAGTTCTTC.